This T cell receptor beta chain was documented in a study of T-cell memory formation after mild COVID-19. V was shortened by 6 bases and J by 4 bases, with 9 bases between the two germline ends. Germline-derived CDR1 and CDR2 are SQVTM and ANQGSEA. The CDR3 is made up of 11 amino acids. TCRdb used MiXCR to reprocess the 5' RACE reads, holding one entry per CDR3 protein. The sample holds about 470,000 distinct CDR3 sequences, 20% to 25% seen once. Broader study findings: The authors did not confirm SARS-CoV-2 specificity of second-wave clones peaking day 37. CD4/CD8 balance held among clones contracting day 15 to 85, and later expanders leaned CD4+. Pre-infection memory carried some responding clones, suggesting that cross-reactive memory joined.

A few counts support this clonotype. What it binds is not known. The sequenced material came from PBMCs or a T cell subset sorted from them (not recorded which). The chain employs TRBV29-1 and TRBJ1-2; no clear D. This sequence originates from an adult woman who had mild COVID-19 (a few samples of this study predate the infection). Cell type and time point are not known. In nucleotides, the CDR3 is TGCAGCGTGGGCGAGGGCTATGGCTACACCTTC. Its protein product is CSVGEGYGYTF.